The clone carrying this TCR beta chain was counted a single time. Libraries were prepared by immunoSEQ multiplex PCR; TCRdb keeps only in-frame clonotypes and omits some of them. This table has some 64,000 clones, roughly 86% appearing once. This entry belongs to a study of blood T cell repertoires in COVID-19. V gave up 4 bases and J gave up 4 bases, with 14 bases separating them. The CDR3 runs to 14 residues. Germline assignment: CDR1 SGHRS and CDR2 YFSETQ. Source material: peripheral blood. This TCR came from a man aged 45-65 years with active COVID-19. V usage is TRBV5-1 and J usage is TRBJ1-2; D perhaps matches TRBD1 (5 bases). The CDR3 DNA follows: TGCGCCAGCAGCGCCGGACGGGGGACCTATGGCTACACCTTC. Translating it yields CASSAGRGTYGYTF.